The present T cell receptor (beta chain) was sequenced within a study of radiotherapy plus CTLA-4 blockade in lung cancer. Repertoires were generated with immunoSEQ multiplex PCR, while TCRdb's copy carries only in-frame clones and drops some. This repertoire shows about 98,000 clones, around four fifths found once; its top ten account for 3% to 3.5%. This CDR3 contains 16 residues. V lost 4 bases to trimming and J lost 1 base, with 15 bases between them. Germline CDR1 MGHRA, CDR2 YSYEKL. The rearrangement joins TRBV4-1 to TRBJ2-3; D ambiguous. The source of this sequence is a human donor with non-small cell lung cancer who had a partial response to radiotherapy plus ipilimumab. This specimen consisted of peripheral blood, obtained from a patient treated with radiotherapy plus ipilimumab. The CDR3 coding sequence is TGCGCCAGCAGCCGCACCGGGTCCAAGGGCACAGATACGCAGTATTTT. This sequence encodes CASSRTGSKGTDTQYF.